This note documents a single T cell receptor beta chain sequence. Its antigen is not identified. The CDR3 is made up of 15 amino acids. CDR1 SGHVS and CDR2 FNYEAQ come from the germline V gene. Trimming cost V 1 base and J 1 base; bases outside gene matches: 3. The sample is drawn from a study of T cell responses to AZD1222 COVID-19 vaccine. Findings and caveats of the study: Vaccination with two AZD1222 doses was followed by a rise in Spike-specific TCR breadth and depth. Baseline seropositivity characterized only six AZD1222 recipients. Along spike, vaccine-associated CD4 TCRs were found throughout, with dominance at 160-218 and 743-854.

Produced via immunoSEQ multiplex PCR; TCRdb's table is partial and in-frame only. In the table there are around 160,000 clones, 80% to 90% of which are singletons. Source: peripheral blood, taken on day 0 of AZD1222 vaccination. The genes are TRBV7-6 and TRBJ2-5, with TRBD1 matching 7 bases. This sequence originates from an adult in good health. CDR3 in amino acids: CASSLVRDSQETQYF. CDR3 coding DNA: TGTGCCAGCAGCTTAGTTCGGGACAGCCAAGAGACCCAGTACTTC.